This T cell receptor (beta chain) was captured by sequencing in a study of sequential checkpoint blockade in melanoma. Across the whole study: Each arm's sequence ended with maintenance nivolumab.

This clone was found a few times. Treatment here: randomized to nivolumab then ipilimumab (arm A) or the reverse (arm B). With 5 bases removed from V and 6 bases from J, the gap between germline ends came to 12 bases. CDR1 and CDR2 from the germline V gene are LNHDA and SQIVND (reference sequence). The CDR3 has 13 amino acids. Here immunoSEQ multiplex PCR was the method, and the copy in TCRdb shows in-frame clones only, minus some. Here the sample spans under 15,000 clones, around 20% being singletons. The J gene is TRBJ2-3, the V gene TRBV19; tentative D call: TRBD2 (7 bases). The specimen comprised tumor tissue (inferred from file names), sampled from a patient given nivolumab and ipilimumab in sequence. The receptor's source is a human donor with melanoma. CDR3 loop: CASSRGADDTQYF. The CDR3 DNA sequence: TGTGCCAGTAGTCGGGGGGCGGATGATACGCAGTATTTT.